This T cell receptor beta chain was observed in a study of radiotherapy plus CTLA-4 blockade in lung cancer. General observations from the study: In blood, tumor-derived TCR clones expanded after radiotherapy plus ipilimumab.

As concerns this clone: Its antigen is unknown.

Clones were sequenced by immunoSEQ multiplex PCR, and TCRdb holds only the in-frame ones, with some missing. The sample includes around 30,000 clones, approximately 77% of them seen just once. The sequences come from peripheral blood, collected from a patient treated with radiotherapy plus ipilimumab. The clonotype originates from a human donor with non-small cell lung cancer whose response to radiotherapy plus ipilimumab could not be evaluated.

CDR3 residues: CSVAPLRAFSDNEQFF. DNA for the CDR3: TGCAGCGTTGCCCCACTACGAGCGTTCTCTGACAATGAGCAGTTCTTC. The chain recombines TRBV29-1 with TRBJ2-1; no reliable D call. Germline CDR1 and CDR2: SQVTM and ANQGSEA. The CDR3 extends over 16 amino acids. Trimming pared 4 bases from V and 5 bases from J, leaving 21 bases between.